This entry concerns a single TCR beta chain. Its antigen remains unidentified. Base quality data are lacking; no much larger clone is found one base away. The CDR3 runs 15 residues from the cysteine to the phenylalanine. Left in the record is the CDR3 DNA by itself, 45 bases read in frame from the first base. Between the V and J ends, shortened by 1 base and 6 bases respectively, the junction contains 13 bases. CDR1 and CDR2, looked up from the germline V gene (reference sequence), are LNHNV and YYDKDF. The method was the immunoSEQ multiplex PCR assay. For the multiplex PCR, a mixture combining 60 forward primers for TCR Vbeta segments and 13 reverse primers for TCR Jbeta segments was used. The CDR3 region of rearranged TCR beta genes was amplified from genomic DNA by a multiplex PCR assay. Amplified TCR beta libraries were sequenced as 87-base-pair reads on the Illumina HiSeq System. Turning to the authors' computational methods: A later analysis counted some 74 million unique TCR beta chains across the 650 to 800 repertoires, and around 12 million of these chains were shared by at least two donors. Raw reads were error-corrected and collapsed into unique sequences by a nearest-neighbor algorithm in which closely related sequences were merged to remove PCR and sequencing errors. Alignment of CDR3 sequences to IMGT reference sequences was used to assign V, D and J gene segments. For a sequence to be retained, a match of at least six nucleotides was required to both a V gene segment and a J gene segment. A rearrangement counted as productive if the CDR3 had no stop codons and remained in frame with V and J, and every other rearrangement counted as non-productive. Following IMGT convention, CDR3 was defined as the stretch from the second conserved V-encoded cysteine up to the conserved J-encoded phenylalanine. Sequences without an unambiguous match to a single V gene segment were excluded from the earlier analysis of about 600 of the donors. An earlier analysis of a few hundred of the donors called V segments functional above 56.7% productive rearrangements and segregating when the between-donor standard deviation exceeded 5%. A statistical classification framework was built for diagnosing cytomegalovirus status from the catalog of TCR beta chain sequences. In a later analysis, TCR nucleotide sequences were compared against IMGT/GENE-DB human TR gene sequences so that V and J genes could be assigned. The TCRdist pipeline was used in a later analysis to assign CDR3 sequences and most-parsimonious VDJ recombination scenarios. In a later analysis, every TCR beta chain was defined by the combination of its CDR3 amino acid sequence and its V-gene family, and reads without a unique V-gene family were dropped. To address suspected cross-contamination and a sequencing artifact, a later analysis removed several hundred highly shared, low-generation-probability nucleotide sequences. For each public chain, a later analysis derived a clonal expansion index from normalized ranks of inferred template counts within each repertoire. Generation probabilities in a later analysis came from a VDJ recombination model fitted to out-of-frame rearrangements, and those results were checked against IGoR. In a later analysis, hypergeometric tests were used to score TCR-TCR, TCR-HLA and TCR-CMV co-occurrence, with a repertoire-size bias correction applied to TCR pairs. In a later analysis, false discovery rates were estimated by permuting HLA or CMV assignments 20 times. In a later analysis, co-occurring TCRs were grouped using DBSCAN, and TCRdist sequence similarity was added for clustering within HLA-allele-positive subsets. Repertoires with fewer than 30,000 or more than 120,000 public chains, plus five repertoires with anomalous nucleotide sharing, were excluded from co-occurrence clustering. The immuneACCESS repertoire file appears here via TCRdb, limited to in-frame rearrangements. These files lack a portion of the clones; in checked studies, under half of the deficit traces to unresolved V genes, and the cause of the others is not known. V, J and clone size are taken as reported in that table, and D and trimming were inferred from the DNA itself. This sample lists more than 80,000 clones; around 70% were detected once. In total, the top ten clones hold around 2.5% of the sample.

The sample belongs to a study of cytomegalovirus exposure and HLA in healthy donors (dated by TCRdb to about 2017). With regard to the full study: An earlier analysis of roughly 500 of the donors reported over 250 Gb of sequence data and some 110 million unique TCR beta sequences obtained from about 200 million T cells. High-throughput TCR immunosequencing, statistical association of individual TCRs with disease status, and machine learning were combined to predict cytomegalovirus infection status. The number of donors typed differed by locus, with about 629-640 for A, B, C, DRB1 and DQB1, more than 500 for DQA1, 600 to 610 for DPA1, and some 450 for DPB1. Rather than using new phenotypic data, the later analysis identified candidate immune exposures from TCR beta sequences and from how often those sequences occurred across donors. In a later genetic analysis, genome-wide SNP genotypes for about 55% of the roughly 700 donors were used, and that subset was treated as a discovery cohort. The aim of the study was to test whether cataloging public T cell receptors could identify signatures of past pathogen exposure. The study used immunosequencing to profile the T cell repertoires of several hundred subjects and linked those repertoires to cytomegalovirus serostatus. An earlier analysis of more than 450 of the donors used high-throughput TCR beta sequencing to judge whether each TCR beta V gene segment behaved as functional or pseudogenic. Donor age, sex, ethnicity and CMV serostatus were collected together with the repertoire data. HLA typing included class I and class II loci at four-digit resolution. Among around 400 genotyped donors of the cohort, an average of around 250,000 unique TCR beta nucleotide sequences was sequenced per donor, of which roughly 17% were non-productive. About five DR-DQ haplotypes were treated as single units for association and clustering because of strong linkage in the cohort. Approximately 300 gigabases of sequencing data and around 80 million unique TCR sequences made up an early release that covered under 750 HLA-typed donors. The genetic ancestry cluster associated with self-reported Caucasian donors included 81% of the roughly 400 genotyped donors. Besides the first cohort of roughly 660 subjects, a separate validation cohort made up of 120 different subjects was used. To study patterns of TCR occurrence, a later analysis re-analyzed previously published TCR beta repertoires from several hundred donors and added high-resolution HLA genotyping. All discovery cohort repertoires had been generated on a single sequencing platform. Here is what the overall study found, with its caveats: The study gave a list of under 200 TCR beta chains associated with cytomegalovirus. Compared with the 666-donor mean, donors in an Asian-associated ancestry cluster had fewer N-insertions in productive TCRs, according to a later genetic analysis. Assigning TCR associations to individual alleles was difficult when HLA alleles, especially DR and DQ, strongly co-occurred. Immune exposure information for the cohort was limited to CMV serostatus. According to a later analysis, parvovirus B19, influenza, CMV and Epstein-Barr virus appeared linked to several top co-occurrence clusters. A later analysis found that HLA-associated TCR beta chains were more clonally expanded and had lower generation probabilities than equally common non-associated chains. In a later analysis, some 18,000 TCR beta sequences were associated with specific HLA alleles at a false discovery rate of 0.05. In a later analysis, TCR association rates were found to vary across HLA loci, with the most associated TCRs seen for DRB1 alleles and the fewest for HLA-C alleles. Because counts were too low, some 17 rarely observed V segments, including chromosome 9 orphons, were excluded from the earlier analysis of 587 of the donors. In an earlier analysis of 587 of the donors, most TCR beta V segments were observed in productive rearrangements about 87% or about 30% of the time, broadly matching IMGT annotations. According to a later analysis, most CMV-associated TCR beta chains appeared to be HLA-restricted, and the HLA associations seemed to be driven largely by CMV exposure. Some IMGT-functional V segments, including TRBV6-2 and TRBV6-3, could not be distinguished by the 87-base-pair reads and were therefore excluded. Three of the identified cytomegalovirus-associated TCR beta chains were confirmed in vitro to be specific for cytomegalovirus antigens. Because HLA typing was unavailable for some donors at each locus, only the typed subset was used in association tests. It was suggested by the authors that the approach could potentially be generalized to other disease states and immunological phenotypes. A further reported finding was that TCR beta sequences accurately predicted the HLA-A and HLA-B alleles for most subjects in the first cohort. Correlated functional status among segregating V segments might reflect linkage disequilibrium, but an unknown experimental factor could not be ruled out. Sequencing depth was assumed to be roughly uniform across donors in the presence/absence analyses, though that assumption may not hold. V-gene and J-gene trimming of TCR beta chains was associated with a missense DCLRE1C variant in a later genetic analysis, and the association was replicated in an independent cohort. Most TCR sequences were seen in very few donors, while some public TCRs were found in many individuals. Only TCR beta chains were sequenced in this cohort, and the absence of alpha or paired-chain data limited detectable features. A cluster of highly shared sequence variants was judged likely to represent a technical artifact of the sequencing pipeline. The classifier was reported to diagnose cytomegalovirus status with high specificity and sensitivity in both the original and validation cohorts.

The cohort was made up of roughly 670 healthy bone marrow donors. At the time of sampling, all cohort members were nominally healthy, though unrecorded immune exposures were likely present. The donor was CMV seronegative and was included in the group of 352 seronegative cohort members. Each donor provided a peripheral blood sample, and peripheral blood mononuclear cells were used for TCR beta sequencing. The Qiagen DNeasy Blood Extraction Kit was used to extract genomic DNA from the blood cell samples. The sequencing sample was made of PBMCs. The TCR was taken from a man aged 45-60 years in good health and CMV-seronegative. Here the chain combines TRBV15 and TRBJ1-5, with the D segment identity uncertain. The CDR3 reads CATSRGGEGTQPQHF. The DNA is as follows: TGTGCCACCAGCAGAGGAGGTGAGGGTACTCAGCCCCAGCATTTT.